This TCR beta chain was recorded in a study of cytomegalovirus exposure and HLA in healthy donors. The PCR ran on 60 Vbeta and 13 Jbeta primers. Data came from immunoSEQ multiplex PCR; TCRdb stores just in-frame clones and leaves some out. This table has about 170,000 clones, 65% to 85% appearing once. This clone came up once. Germline CDR1 reads MDHEN; CDR2 reads SYDVKM. Deletions cut 8 bases from V and 1 base from J, with 15 bases between. The CDR3 sequence is 14 residues long. This sequence joins TRBV28 and TRBJ2-7; a possible D gene is TRBD2 (6 bases). This TCR came from a woman between 45 and 60 years old in good health and CMV-seropositive. The sample comprised PBMCs. The CDR3 sequence is CASDEGGISYEQYF. The CDR3 DNA reads as TGTGCCAGCGACGAAGGAGGGATTTCCTACGAGCAGTACTTC.